This T cell receptor beta chain was recovered during a study of T cell responses to AZD1222 COVID-19 vaccine. To note about this clone: No antigen is known for it.

Sequenced by immunoSEQ multiplex PCR; TCRdb stores in-frame clones only, minus some. The repertoire has about 95,000 clones, 85% to 90% of them found once; the top ten carry around 4%. CDR3 length: 15 residues. The V segment lost 2 bases and the J segment 6 bases; nucleotides outside the gene matches: 7. Germline CDR1 reads MNHEY; CDR2 reads SVGAGI. Study-level findings and limits: Seropositive status at baseline applied to only a handful of AZD1222 recipients. Donor demographics were predominantly white British with a female majority; clonal diversity may be underestimated. Spike was spanned by vaccine-associated CD4 TCRs, which were dominant at 160-218 and 743-854. Two AZD1222 administrations were followed by greater Spike-specific TCR breadth and depth.

The TCR originated in an adult in good health. This chain uses TRBV6-5 with TRBJ1-5; 7 nucleotides match TRBD1. The specimen comprised peripheral blood, sampled on day 0 of AZD1222 vaccination. The CDR3 here is CASSYTGVGGQPQHF. In DNA, the CDR3 is TGTGCCAGCAGTTACACAGGGGTAGGAGGTCAGCCCCAGCATTTT.